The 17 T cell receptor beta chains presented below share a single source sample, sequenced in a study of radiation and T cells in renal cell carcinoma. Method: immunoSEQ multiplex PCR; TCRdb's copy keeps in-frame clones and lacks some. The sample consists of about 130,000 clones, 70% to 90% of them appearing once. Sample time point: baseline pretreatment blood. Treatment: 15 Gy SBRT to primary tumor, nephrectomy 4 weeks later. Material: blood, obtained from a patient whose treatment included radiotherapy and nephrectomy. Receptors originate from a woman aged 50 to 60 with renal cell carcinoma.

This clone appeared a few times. The CDR3 is CASSRLDQPQHF. The DNA for the CDR3 is TGTGCCAGTAGTCGCCTAGATCAGCCCCAGCATTTT. V is TRBV19 and J is TRBJ1-5; D remains unclear. Trimming stripped 5 bases from V and 5 bases from J, with 7 bases between. This CDR3 region has 12 residues. In germline, CDR1 is LNHDA, CDR2 SQIVND (reference sequence).

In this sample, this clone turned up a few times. The CDR3 DNA reads TGTGCCAGTAGTCCCCGGGGGTACACTGAAGCTTTCTTT. Protein product: CASSPRGYTEAFF. The chain uses TRBV19 and TRBJ1-1, with D perhaps TRBD1 (5 bases). Germline CDR1 is LNHDA and CDR2 is SQIVND (reference sequence). The length of the CDR3 is 13 residues. V was cut by 5 bases and J by 3 bases, with 10 bases left in between.

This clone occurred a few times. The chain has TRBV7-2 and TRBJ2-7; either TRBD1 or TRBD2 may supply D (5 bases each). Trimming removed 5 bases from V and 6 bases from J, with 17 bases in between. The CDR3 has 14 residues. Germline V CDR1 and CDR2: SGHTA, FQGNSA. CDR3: CASSTTGTLAEQYF. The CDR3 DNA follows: TGTGCCAGCAGCACAACCGGGACCCTCGCCGAGCAGTACTTC.

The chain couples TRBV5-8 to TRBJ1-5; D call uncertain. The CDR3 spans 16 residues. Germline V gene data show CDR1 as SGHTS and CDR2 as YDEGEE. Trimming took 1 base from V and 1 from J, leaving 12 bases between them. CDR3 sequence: CASSLNLIWSNQPQHF. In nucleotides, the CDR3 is TGTGCCAGCAGCTTGAACCTTATATGGAGCAATCAGCCCCAGCATTTT.

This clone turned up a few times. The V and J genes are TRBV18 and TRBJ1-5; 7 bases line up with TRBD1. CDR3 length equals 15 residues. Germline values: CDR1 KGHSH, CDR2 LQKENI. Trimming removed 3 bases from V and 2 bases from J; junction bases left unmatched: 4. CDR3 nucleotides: TGTGCCAGCTCACCGAACACAGGGGGCAATCAGCCCCAGCATTTT. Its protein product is CASSPNTGGNQPQHF.

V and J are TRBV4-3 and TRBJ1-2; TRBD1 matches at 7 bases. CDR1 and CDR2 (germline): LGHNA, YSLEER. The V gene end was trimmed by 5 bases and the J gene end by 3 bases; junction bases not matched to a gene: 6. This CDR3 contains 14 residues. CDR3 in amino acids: CASSSRTGYYGYTF. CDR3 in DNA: TGCGCCAGCAGCTCCCGGACAGGCTACTATGGCTACACCTTC.

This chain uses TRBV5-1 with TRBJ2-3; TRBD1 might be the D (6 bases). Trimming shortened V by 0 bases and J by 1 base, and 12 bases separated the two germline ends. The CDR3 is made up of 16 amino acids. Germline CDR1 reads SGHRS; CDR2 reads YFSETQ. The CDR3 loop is CASSLEGGRGTDTQYF. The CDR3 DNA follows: TGCGCCAGCAGCTTGGAAGGGGGAAGGGGCACAGATACGCAGTATTTT.

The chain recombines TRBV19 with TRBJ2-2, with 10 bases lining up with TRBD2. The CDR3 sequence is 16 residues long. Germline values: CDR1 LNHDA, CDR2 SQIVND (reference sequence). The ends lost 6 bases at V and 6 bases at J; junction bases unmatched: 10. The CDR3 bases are TGTGCCAGTAGGGGAACTAGCGGGGTTAAGTCCGGGGAGCTGTTTTTT. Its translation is CASRGTSGVKSGELFF.

The CDR3 loop reads CASSYSRGEETQYF. CDR3 nucleotide sequence: TGTGCCAGCAGTTACTCGAGGGGCGAGGAGACCCAGTACTTC. The V gene is TRBV6-6, the J gene TRBJ2-5; perhaps D is TRBD1 or TRBD2 (5 bases each). The CDR3 extends over 14 amino acids. Trimming left V 0 bases short and J 5 bases short, with 10 bases between. Germline CDR1 is MNHNY and CDR2 is SVGAGI (reference sequence).

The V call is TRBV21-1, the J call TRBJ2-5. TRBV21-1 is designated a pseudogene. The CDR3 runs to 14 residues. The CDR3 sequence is CASSKEGQAETQYF. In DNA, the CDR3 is TGTGCCAGCAGCAAAGAAGGGCAGGCAGAGACCCAGTACTTC.

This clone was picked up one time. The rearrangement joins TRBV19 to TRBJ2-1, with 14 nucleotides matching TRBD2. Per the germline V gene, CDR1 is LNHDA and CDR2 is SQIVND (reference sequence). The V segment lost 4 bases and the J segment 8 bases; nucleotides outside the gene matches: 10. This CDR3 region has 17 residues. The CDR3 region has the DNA TGTGCCAGTAGTAAGTCTGGGACTAGCGGGGGTTTTGATGAGCAGTTCTTC. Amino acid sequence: CASSKSGTSGGFDEQFF.

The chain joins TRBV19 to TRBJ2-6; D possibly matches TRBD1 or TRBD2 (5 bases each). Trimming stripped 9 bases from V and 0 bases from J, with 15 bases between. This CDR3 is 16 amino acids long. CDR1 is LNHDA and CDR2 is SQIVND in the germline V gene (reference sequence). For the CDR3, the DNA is TGTGCCAGCCGGGACCTAGCCAACTCTGGGGCCAACGTCCTGACTTTC. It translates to CASRDLANSGANVLTF.

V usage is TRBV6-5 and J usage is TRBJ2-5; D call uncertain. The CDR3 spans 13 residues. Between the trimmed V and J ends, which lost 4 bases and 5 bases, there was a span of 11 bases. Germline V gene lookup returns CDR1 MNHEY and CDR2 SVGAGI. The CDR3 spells CASSFLARETQYF. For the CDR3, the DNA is TGTGCCAGCAGTTTTCTGGCGCGGGAGACCCAGTACTTC.

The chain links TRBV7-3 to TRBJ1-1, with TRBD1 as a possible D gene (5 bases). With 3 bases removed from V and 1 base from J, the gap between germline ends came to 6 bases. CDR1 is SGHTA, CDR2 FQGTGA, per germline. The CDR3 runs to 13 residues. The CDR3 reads CASSLGENTEAFF. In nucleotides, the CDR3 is TGTGCCAGCAGCTTGGGGGAGAACACTGAAGCTTTCTTT.

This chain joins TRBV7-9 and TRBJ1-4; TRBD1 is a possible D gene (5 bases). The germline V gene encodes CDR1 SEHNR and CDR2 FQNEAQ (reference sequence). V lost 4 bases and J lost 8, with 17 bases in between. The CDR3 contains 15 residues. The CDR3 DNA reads TGTGCCAGCAGCTCCACCGGGACCGCGCGAGAAAAACTGTTTTTT. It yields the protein CASSSTGTAREKLFF.

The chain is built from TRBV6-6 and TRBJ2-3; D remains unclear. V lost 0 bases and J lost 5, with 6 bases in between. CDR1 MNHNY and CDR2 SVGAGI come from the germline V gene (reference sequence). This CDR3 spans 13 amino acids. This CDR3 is CASSYSSEDTQYF. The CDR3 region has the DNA TGTGCCAGCAGTTACTCGAGTGAAGATACGCAGTATTTT.

In DNA, the CDR3 is TGTGCCAGCAGCTATACCCGGGACAGCATTTACGAGCAGTACTTC. Translating it yields CASSYTRDSIYEQYF. The V call is TRBV7-9, the J call TRBJ2-7; 7 positions match TRBD1. From germline, CDR1 is SEHNR and CDR2 FQNEAQ (reference sequence). This CDR3 comprises 15 residues. The trim removed 4 bases at V and 4 bases at J, leaving 10 bases unmatched.